Listed below are T cell receptor beta chains from one sample, sequenced in a study of radiation and T cells in renal cell carcinoma. Here immunoSEQ multiplex PCR was the method, and the copy in TCRdb shows in-frame clones only, minus some. The table includes 120,000 or so clones, 81% detected once. The starting material was blood, obtained from a patient whose treatment included radiotherapy and nephrectomy. The receptors stem from a man between 50 and 59 years old with renal cell carcinoma. Each CDR3 is given with its conserved first and last residue. The D gene is left open where the match is weak. Clone size appears in some rows only: once, few, many, or a class for an expanded clone.

CDR3 protein,CDR3 DNA,V gene,clone size,J gene,D gene,CDR3 length
CASSRLISSAYSYNEQFF,TGCGCCAGCAGCCGGTTAATATCTAGCGCCTACTCCTACAATGAGCAGTTCTTC,TRBV5-1,few,TRBJ2-1,NA,18
CASSYGHLAGVGGELFF,TGTGCCAGCAGTTACGGACACCTGGCGGGGGTCGGCGGGGAGCTGTTTTTT,TRBV2,once,TRBJ2-2,TRBD2,17
CASSSQGDTEAFF,TGTGCCAGCAGCTCACAGGGTGACACTGAAGCTTTCTTT,TRBV7-8,NA,TRBJ1-1,NA,13
CASSDRPQGGQPQHF,TGTGCCAGCAGTGACCGGCCACAGGGGGGTCAGCCCCAGCATTTT,TRBV6-1,NA,TRBJ1-5,TRBD1,15
CASSWQGYEQYF,TGTGCCAGCAGTTGGCAAGGCTACGAGCAGTACTTC,TRBV6-1,once,TRBJ2-7,NA,12
CASSLESPNSPLHF,TGCGCCAGCAGCTTGGAATCTCCCAATTCACCCCTCCACTTT,TRBV5-1,NA,TRBJ1-6,NA,14
CASSPGQGNTDTQYF,TGTGCCAGCAGCCCAGGACAGGGAAACACAGATACGCAGTATTTT,TRBV11-3,NA,TRBJ2-3,TRBD1,15
CASSSTGSDTQYF,TGCGCCAGCAGCTCGACAGGGTCAGATACGCAGTATTTT,TRBV5-1,NA,TRBJ2-3,TRBD1,13
CASSPTVLNTEAFF,TGTGCCAGCAGTCCGACAGTTTTGAACACTGAAGCTTTCTTT,TRBV28,NA,TRBJ1-1,NA,14
CASSLKLSEMSGRPNTGELFF,TGTGCCAGCAGCTTAAAACTCTCGGAGATGAGCGGGAGGCCGAACACCGGGGAGCTGTTTTTT,TRBV7-3,NA,TRBJ2-2,TRBD2,21
CAISAGQGHTGELFF,TGTGCCATCAGTGCAGGACAGGGACACACCGGGGAGCTGTTTTTT,TRBV10-3,NA,TRBJ2-2,TRBD1,15
CASSYSAGSNTQYF,TGTGCCAGCAGTTACTCGGCAGGTTCGAATACGCAGTATTTT,TRBV6-5,NA,TRBJ2-3,NA,14
CASSQFSAGFYGYTF,TGTGCCAGCAGTCAGTTTTCGGCAGGATTTTATGGCTACACCTTC,TRBV6-4,once,TRBJ1-2,NA,15
CASSESRGADEQFF,TGTGCCAGCAGTGAAAGTCGAGGGGCAGATGAGCAGTTCTTC,TRBV2,NA,TRBJ2-1,NA,14
CASGTASATNEKLFF,TGTGCCAGTGGGACAGCGAGTGCAACTAATGAAAAACTGTTTTTT,TRBV19,once,TRBJ1-4,TRBD1,15
CATSTGRQNRLEQYF,TGTGCCACCAGCACAGGGAGGCAGAACCGGCTCGAGCAGTACTTC,TRBV15,NA,TRBJ2-7,NA,15
CASSQDGRGPGGYTF,TGTGCCAGCAGCCAAGATGGCAGGGGGCCCGGTGGCTACACCTTC,TRBV4-2,NA,TRBJ1-2,TRBD1,15
CASSERGNQPQHF,TGTGCCAGCAGTGAACGTGGGAATCAGCCCCAGCATTTT,TRBV25-1,NA,TRBJ1-5,NA,13
CASSLGRAQPQHF,TGTGCCAGCAGCCTAGGGAGGGCACAGCCCCAGCATTTT,TRBV7-9,NA,TRBJ1-5,NA,13
CASSADDRGEQFF,TGTGCCAGCAGCGCTGACGACAGGGGTGAGCAGTTCTTC,TRBV11-3,NA,TRBJ2-1,TRBD1,13
CASSIPTVNTEAFF,TGTGCCAGTAGTATACCTACAGTGAACACTGAAGCTTTCTTT,TRBV19,NA,TRBJ1-1,NA,14
CASSPLADSGGSSYNEQFF,TGTGCCAGCTCACCACTTGCGGATAGCGGGGGTAGCTCCTACAATGAGCAGTTCTTC,TRBV18,NA,TRBJ2-1,TRBD2,19
CASSQMGGGNTIYF,TGCGCCAGCAGCCAAATGGGGGGGGGAAACACCATATATTTT,TRBV4-1,NA,TRBJ1-3,NA,14
CASSEWTGLTGELFF,TGTGCCAGCAGTGAGTGGACAGGGCTCACCGGGGAGCTGTTTTTT,TRBV2,NA,TRBJ2-2,TRBD1,15
CATSRAKGQGLYEQYF,TGTGCCACCAGCAGAGCAAAGGGCCAGGGACTCTACGAGCAGTACTTC,TRBV15,NA,TRBJ2-7,NA,16
CASSPLTSGGEETQYF,TGTGCCAGCTCACCACTGACTAGCGGGGGGGAAGAGACCCAGTACTTC,TRBV18,NA,TRBJ2-5,TRBD2,16
CATSQDGATQQYF,TGTGCCACCAGCCAGGATGGTGCTACGCAGCAGTACTTC,TRBV15,once,TRBJ2-7,NA,13
CASSFGGRAGEQYF,TGTGCCAGCAGTTTTGGCGGGAGGGCTGGCGAGCAGTACTTC,TRBV27,NA,TRBJ2-7,TRBD2,14
CASTLFAPPSNQPQHF,TGTGCCAGTACTTTGTTCGCCCCCCCTAGCAATCAGCCCCAGCATTTT,TRBV19,NA,TRBJ1-5,NA,16
CASSPDRDYGYTF,TGTGCCAGCTCACCGGACAGGGACTATGGCTACACCTTC,TRBV18,NA,TRBJ1-2,TRBD1,13
CASSYRGNEKLFF,TGTGCCAGCAGTTACAGGGGAAATGAAAAACTGTTTTTT,TRBV6-6,NA,TRBJ1-4,NA,13
CASGSLQGVNEQFF,TGTGCTAGTGGTTCCCTCCAGGGGGTCAATGAGCAGTTCTTC,TRBV12-5,NA,TRBJ2-1,TRBD1,14
CASSKTGPLNYGYTF,TGTGCCAGTAGTAAGACAGGGCCCCTGAACTATGGCTACACCTTC,TRBV19,NA,TRBJ1-2,TRBD1,15
CASSLANRGTGRGYTF,TGTGCCAGCAGCTTAGCGAATAGAGGAACAGGGAGAGGCTACACCTTC,TRBV7-9,NA,TRBJ1-2,NA,16
CASSYDRDLTDTQYF,TGTGCCAGCAGCTACGACAGGGACCTCACAGATACGCAGTATTTT,TRBV11-2,NA,TRBJ2-3,TRBD1,15
CASSGGTNSYNEQFF,TGTGCCAGCAGCGGGGGGACTAACTCCTACAATGAGCAGTTCTTC,TRBV7-6,NA,TRBJ2-1,TRBD2,15
CASSSRLAGDPDTQYF,TGTGCCAGCAGCTCCCGACTAGCGGGAGACCCAGATACGCAGTATTTT,TRBV7-3,NA,TRBJ2-3,TRBD2,16
CASRWDRNQPQHF,TGTGCCAGCAGATGGGACCGCAATCAGCCCCAGCATTTT,TRBV10-3,NA,TRBJ1-5,NA,13
CASSRYLAPGDGELFF,TGCGCCAGCAGCCGGTACCTAGCTCCGGGGGACGGGGAGCTGTTTTTT,TRBV5-1,NA,TRBJ2-2,NA,16